This T cell receptor (beta chain) originates from a study of OX40 agonist ivuxolimab in advanced cancers. Notes on the study in general: No determination was made of the antigen specificity of the expanded peripheral T cells.

Remarks on this clone: Its antigen is unidentified.

Unmatched junction bases numbered 6, after V lost 2 bases and J lost 5 bases. The CDR3 extends over 14 amino acids. Germline CDR1 SGHDT, CDR2 YYEEEE. TCRdb keeps only in-frame clones here, not all; method: immunoSEQ multiplex PCR. Here the sample spans fewer than 50,000 clones, around 90% being singletons. Sequencing used CD4+ or CD8+ T cells sorted from blood, obtained in a trial of the OX40 agonist ivuxolimab. This receptor was obtained from an adult with an advanced solid tumor such as melanoma, head and neck, liver or kidney cancer. The chain has TRBV5-6 and TRBJ1-2, with TRBD1 identical over 7 bases. The CDR3 loop is CASSFVGTDYGYTF. The CDR3 nucleotides read TGTGCCAGCAGCTTTGTCGGGACAGATTATGGCTACACCTTC.